This T cell receptor (beta chain) was identified during a study of blood T cell repertoires in COVID-19. Study summary: PBMCs, B-cell-depleted T cells, or T cells provided the cDNA or gDNA that made up the material.

Assay: immunoSEQ multiplex PCR; the TCRdb copy retains only in-frame clones and omits some. This table holds some 350,000 clones, 85% to 90% found once. In Cohort 3, a recovered donor had either two negative PCRs, clearance, or symptom resolution. The source material was PBMCs or T cells enriched from blood (not recorded which). This TCR was recovered from a man younger than 35 who had recovered from COVID-19.

The CDR3 DNA reads TGCGCCAGCAGCCCGGCAGGCTCCTACGAGCAGTACTTC. It is translated as CASSPAGSYEQYF. The rearrangement links TRBV10-2 to TRBJ2-7; D unresolved. V was shortened by 6 bases and J by 0 bases, with 9 bases between the two germline ends. This CDR3 has 13 amino acids. Germline-derived CDR1 and CDR2 are WSHSY and SAAADI.